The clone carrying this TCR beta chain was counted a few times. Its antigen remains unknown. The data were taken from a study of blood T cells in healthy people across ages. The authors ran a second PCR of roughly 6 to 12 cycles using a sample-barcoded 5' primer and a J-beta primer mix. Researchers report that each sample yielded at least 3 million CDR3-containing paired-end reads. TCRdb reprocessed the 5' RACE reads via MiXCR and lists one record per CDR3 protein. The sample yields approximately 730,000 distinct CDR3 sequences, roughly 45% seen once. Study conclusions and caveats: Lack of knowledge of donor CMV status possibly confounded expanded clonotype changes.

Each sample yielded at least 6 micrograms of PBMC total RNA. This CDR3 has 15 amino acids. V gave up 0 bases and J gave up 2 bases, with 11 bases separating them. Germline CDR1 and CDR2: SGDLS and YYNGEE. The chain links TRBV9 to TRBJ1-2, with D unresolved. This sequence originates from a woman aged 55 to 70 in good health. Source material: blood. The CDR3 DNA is TGTGCCAGCAGCGTAGACGTGGGGTCGAACTATGGCTACACCTTC. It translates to CASSVDVGSNYGYTF.